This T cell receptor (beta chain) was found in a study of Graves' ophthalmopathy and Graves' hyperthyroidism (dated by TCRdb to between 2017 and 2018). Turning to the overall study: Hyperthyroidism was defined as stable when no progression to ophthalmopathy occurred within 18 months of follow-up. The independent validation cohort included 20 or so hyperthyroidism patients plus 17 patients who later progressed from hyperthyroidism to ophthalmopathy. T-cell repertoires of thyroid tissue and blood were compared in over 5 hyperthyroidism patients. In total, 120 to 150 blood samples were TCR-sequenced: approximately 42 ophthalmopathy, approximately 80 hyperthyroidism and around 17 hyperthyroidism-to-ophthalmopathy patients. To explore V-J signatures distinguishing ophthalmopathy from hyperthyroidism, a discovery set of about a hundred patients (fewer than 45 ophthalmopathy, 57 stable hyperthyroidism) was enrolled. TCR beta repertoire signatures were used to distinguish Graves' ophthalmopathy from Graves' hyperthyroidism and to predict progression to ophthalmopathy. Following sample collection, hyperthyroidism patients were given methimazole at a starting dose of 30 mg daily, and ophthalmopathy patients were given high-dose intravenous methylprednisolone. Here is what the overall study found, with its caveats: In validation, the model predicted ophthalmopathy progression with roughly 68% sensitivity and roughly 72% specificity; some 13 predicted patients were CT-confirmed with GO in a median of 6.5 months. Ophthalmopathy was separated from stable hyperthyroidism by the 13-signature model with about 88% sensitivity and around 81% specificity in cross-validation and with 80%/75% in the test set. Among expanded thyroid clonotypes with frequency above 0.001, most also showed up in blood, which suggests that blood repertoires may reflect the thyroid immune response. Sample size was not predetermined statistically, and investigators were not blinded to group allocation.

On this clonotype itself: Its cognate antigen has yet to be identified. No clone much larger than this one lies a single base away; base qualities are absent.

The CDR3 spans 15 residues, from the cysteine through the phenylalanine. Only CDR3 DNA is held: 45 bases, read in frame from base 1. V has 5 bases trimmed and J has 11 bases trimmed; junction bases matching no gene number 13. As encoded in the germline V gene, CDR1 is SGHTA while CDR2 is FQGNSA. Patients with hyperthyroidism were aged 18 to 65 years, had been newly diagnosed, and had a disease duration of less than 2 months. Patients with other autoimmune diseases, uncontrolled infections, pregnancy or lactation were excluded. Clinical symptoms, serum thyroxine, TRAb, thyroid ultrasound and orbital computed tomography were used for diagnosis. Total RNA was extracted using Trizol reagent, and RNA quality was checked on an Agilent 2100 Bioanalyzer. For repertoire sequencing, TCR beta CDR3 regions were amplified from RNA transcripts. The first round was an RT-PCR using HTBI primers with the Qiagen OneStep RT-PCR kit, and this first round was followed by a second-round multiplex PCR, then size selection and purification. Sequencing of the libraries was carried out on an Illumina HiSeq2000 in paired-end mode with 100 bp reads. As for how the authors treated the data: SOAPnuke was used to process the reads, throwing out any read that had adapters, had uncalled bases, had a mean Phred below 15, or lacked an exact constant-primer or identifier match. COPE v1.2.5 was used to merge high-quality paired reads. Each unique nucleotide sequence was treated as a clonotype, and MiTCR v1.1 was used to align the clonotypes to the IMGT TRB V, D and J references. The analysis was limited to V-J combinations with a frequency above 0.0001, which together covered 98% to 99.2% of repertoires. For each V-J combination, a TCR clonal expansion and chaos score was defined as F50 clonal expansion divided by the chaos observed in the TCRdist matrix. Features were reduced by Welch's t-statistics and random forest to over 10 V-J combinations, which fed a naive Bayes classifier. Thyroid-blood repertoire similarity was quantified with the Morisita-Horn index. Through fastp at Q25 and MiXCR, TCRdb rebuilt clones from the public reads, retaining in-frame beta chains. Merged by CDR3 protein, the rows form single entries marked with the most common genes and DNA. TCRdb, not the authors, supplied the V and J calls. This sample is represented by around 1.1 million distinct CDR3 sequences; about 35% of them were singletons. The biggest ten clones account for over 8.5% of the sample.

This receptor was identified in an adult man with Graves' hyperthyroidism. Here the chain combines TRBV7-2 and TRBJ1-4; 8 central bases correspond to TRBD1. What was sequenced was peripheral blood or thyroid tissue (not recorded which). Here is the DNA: TGTGCCAGCAGCATCGGCCGGGACAGGACTAGGAAACTGTTTTTT. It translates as CASSIGRDRTRKLFF.